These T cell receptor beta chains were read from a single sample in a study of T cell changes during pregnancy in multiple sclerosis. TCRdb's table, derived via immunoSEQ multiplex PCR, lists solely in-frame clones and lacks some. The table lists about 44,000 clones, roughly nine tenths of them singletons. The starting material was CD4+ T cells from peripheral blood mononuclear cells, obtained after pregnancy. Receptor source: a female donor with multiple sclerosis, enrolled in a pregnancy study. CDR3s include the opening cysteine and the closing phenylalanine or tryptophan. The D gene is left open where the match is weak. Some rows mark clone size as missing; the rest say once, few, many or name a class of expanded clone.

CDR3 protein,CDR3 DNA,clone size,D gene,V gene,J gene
CASSILATGELFF,TGTGCCAGCAGTATTCTAGCTACCGGGGAGCTGTTTTTT,NA,NA,TRBV27,TRBJ2-2
CASSQVGLRTSGFSYEQYF,TGCGCCAGCAGCCAAGTGGGTTTAAGGACTAGCGGTTTCTCCTACGAGCAGTACTTC,NA,TRBD2,TRBV4-1,TRBJ2-7
CASSRGTSGSLRQYF,TGTGCCAGCTCACGTGGGACTAGCGGGAGTTTAAGGCAGTACTTC,NA,TRBD2,TRBV18,TRBJ2-7
CASSSQGASYGYTF,TGTGCCAGCAGCTCACAGGGGGCGAGCTATGGCTACACCTTC,NA,TRBD1,TRBV7-2,TRBJ1-2
CASSPLGANVLTF,TGTGCCAGTAGCCCCTTGGGGGCCAACGTCCTGACTTTC,NA,NA,TRBV19,TRBJ2-6
CASIRTGGFEQFF,TGTGCCAGCATTCGTACAGGGGGCTTTGAGCAGTTCTTC,NA,TRBD1,TRBV6-1,TRBJ2-1
CASSNPLQGDQPQHF,TGTGCCAGCAGCAACCCTTTACAGGGAGATCAGCCCCAGCATTTT,NA,NA,TRBV21-1,TRBJ1-5
CASSISSGNTQETQYF,TGTGCCAGCAGCATCTCTAGCGGAAACACCCAAGAGACCCAGTACTTC,NA,TRBD2,TRBV9,TRBJ2-5
CASSEGTSGSNEQFF,TGTGCCAGCAGTGAAGGGACTAGCGGGAGCAATGAGCAGTTCTTC,NA,TRBD2,TRBV6-4,TRBJ2-1
CASSAGQGKNEQYF,TGTGCCAGCAGCGCAGGACAGGGGAAGAACGAGCAGTACTTC,NA,TRBD1,TRBV7-9,TRBJ2-7
CASSVSGLAGDEQFF,TGTGCCAGCAGTGTTTCGGGACTAGCGGGAGATGAGCAGTTCTTC,NA,TRBD2,TRBV2,TRBJ2-1
CASSIVADTEAFF,TGTGCCAGTAGTATAGTGGCAGACACTGAAGCTTTCTTT,NA,NA,TRBV19,TRBJ1-1
CASSFSTSGRSDTQYF,TGTGCCAGCAGCTTTTCGACTAGCGGGAGGTCAGATACGCAGTATTTT,NA,TRBD2,TRBV7-2,TRBJ2-3
CASSLNGGRAPETQYF,TGTGCCAGCAGCTTAAATGGCGGGAGGGCCCCAGAGACCCAGTACTTC,NA,TRBD2,TRBV7-3,TRBJ2-5
CASSATSGTDTQYF,TGTGCCAGCAGCGCCACTAGCGGCACAGATACGCAGTATTTT,NA,TRBD2,TRBV9,TRBJ2-3
CASGHIPSGSTHEQFF,TGTGCCAGCGGCCACATTCCTAGCGGGAGTACCCATGAGCAGTTCTTC,NA,TRBD2,TRBV7-9,TRBJ2-1
CASSQTRLTEAFF,TGCGCCAGCAGCCAGACCAGGCTCACTGAAGCTTTCTTT,NA,NA,TRBV5-1,TRBJ1-1
CASSIDRGSLGGYTF,TGTGCCAGTAGTATTGACAGGGGATCTCTGGGAGGCTACACCTTC,NA,TRBD1,TRBV19,TRBJ1-2
CAWSVRHGNTIYF,TGTGCCTGGAGTGTTCGACATGGAAACACCATATATTTT,few,NA,TRBV30,TRBJ1-3
CASSPQQGGRDTQYF,TGTGCCAGCAGCCCCCAGCAGGGGGGACGGGATACGCAGTATTTT,NA,NA,TRBV5-4,TRBJ2-3
CASSPQAGYTTDTQYF,TGTGCCAGCAGCCCCCAAGCGGGCTATACCACAGATACGCAGTATTTT,NA,NA,TRBV9,TRBJ2-3
CASALSGSYNEQFF,TGCGCCAGCGCGCTCTCGGGCTCCTACAATGAGCAGTTCTTC,NA,NA,TRBV5-1,TRBJ2-1
CASSPRDYVSEQFF,TGTGCCAGCAGCCCAAGGGACTACGTAAGTGAGCAGTTCTTC,NA,TRBD2,TRBV9,TRBJ2-1
CARSPNQPQHF,TGTGCCAGAAGCCCAAATCAGCCCCAGCATTTT,NA,NA,TRBV5-3,TRBJ1-5
CASAWSSGYEQYF,TGTGCCAGCGCCTGGTCTAGCGGGTACGAGCAGTACTTC,NA,TRBD2,TRBV7-2,TRBJ2-7
CASSLAGRAWEKLFF,TGTGCCAGCAGCTTGGCCGGGAGGGCCTGGGAAAAACTGTTTTTT,NA,NA,TRBV5-6,TRBJ1-4
CASSLGTGINQPQHF,TGCGCCAGCAGCTTGGGGACAGGAATCAATCAGCCCCAGCATTTT,NA,TRBD1,TRBV5-1,TRBJ1-5
CASSLDLAGAHEQFF,TGTGCCAGCAGCTTGGATCTAGCGGGTGCCCATGAGCAGTTCTTC,NA,TRBD2,TRBV5-4,TRBJ2-1
CASSPPGGRADTQYF,TGTGCCAGCTCACCCCCGGGAGGAAGGGCAGATACGCAGTATTTT,NA,TRBD2,TRBV18,TRBJ2-3
CASRGTSAGQETQYF,TGTGCCAGCAGGGGGACTAGCGCGGGACAAGAGACCCAGTACTTC,once,TRBD2,TRBV28,TRBJ2-5
CASSYGTGNLYGYTF,TGTGCCAGCAGTTATGGGACAGGGAACCTCTATGGCTACACCTTC,NA,TRBD1,TRBV6-6,TRBJ1-2
CASSELQGAGTEAFF,TGTGCCAGCAGTGAACTACAGGGGGCAGGTACTGAAGCTTTCTTT,NA,TRBD1,TRBV2,TRBJ1-1
CASRVTGRNGELFF,TGTGCCAGCAGGGTGACAGGGAGGAACGGGGAGCTGTTTTTT,NA,NA,TRBV6-1,TRBJ2-2
CASSPPNQPQHF,TGTGCCAGCAGCCCTCCGAATCAGCCCCAGCATTTT,once,NA,TRBV7-2,TRBJ1-5
CASRDGTSTDTQYF,TGTGCCAGCAGGGACGGGACTAGCACAGATACGCAGTATTTT,NA,NA,TRBV14,TRBJ2-3
CASSKTSGSLSEQFF,TGTGCCAGCAGCAAGACTAGCGGGAGCCTCAGTGAGCAGTTCTTC,NA,TRBD2,TRBV7-2,TRBJ2-1
CASSQADSFNTEAFF,TGCGCCAGCAGCCAAGCAGACAGCTTTAACACTGAAGCTTTCTTT,NA,NA,TRBV4-1,TRBJ1-1
CASSLLGASGAGANVLTF,TGTGCCAGCAGCTTGTTGGGAGCCTCTGGGGCTGGGGCCAACGTCCTGACTTTC,NA,NA,TRBV5-4,TRBJ2-6
CASSSDGQGASEQYF,TGCGCCAGCAGCTCGGATGGACAGGGGGCCTCGGAGCAGTACTTC,NA,TRBD1,TRBV5-1,TRBJ2-7
CASSPLWAGGGETQYF,TGCGCCAGCAGCCCCCTATGGGCGGGAGGGGGTGAGACCCAGTACTTC,NA,TRBD2,TRBV4-1,TRBJ2-5
CASSPGGRSNTEAFF,TGTGCCAGCAGCCCCGGGGGAAGGTCGAACACTGAAGCTTTCTTT,NA,NA,TRBV5-6,TRBJ1-1
CASSLGGQGAGETQYF,TGTGCCAGCAGCTTGGGGGGACAGGGGGCCGGGGAGACCCAGTACTTC,NA,TRBD1,TRBV5-4,TRBJ2-5
CASSLTSESSQFF,TGTGCCAGCAGCTTAACTAGCGAGAGCTCACAGTTCTTC,NA,TRBD2,TRBV7-9,TRBJ2-1
CASSVRGSTDTQYF,TGTGCCAGCAGTGTAAGGGGAAGCACAGATACGCAGTATTTT,NA,NA,TRBV2,TRBJ2-3
CASGLGLANVGTDTQYF,TGTGCTAGTGGTTTGGGGCTAGCTAATGTCGGCACAGATACGCAGTATTTT,NA,NA,TRBV12-5,TRBJ2-3
CASSDGTGWSYEQYF,TGTGCCAGCAGTGATGGGACAGGGTGGTCCTACGAGCAGTACTTC,NA,TRBD1,TRBV2,TRBJ2-7
CAISESGTGFSSGQETQYF,TGTGCCATCAGTGAGTCGGGGACAGGTTTTTCGTCTGGGCAAGAGACCCAGTACTTC,once,TRBD1,TRBV10-3,TRBJ2-5
CASSLSGTGATDTQYF,TGTGCCAGCAGCTTAAGTGGGACAGGGGCCACAGATACGCAGTATTTT,NA,TRBD1,TRBV7-3,TRBJ2-3
CASSLRGRFEKLFF,TGTGCCAGCAGCCTCAGGGGGCGCTTCGAAAAACTGTTTTTT,NA,TRBD1,TRBV28,TRBJ1-4
CASSLGTSGSQEQFF,TGTGCCAGCAGCTTAGGGACTAGCGGGAGTCAGGAGCAGTTCTTC,few,TRBD2,TRBV7-7,TRBJ2-1
CASSGQIAGAGTDTQYF,TGTGCCAGCAGCGGACAGATAGCGGGGGCCGGCACAGATACGCAGTATTTT,NA,TRBD2,TRBV5-4,TRBJ2-3
CASSWDRVGTGELFF,TGCGCCAGCAGCTGGGACAGGGTAGGAACCGGGGAGCTGTTTTTT,NA,TRBD1,TRBV5-1,TRBJ2-2
CASSENRGRGETQYF,TGTGCCAGCAGTGAGAACAGGGGGCGGGGAGAGACCCAGTACTTC,NA,TRBD1,TRBV2,TRBJ2-5